This T cell receptor (beta chain) was identified during a study of response to subunit inactivated influenza vaccine. Whole-study findings and limits: Authors suggested seasonal influenza vaccinations each recruit few new T cells.

This CDR3 has 14 residues. Trimming cost V 8 bases and J 8 bases, with 18 bases left between them. The germline V gene encodes CDR1 MDHEN and CDR2 SYDVKM. About this clonotype: No antigen is known for it.

TCRdb re-called the RT-PCR reads through MiXCR, storing one row per CDR3 protein. The sample lists about 240,000 distinct CDR3 sequences; more than 9% were seen once. This material consisted of non-naive T cells sorted from PBMCs, taken around 14 days before vaccination. This TCR was sampled from a man aged 45 to 65 who received an inactivated influenza vaccine. The chain employs TRBV28 and TRBJ1-4; D unresolved. The CDR3 is CASGYRSPQEKLFF. CDR3 bases: TGTGCCAGCGGTTACAGATCCCCCCAGGAAAAACTGTTTTTT.